These T cell receptor beta chains were read from a single sample in a study of shared clonotypes between healthy human individuals. Measured with immunoSEQ multiplex PCR; TCRdb has only the in-frame clones, and not every one. The repertoire has 1.5 million to 2.5 million clones, roughly 94% of them found once; the top ten carry 1.2%. Sequenced input: naive CD8+ T cells sorted from blood. Receptors originate from a man between 18 and 35 years old in good health. Each CDR3 is given with its conserved first and last residue.

V gene: TRBV6-6
CDR3 protein: CASSMVAGSTDTQYF

V gene: TRBV15
CDR3 protein: CATSASLYNEQFF

V gene: TRBV6-5
CDR3 protein: CASSPPGTTNEQYF

V gene: TRBV11-2
CDR3 protein: CASSLTGSSYEQYF

V gene: TRBV10-1
CDR3 protein: CASSEMAGPSTDTQYF

V gene: TRBV13
CDR3 protein: CASSLNGDRELFF

V gene: TRBV28
CDR3 protein: CASSFSDRGVAGELFF

V gene: TRBV28
CDR3 protein: CASSLGEGANEKLFF

V gene: TRBV9
CDR3 protein: CASSVRTSGKNNEQFF

V gene: TRBV13
CDR3 protein: CASSPEGDDNEQFF

V gene: TRBV5-4
CDR3 protein: CASSFGQGGMNTEAFF

V gene: TRBV7-2
CDR3 protein: CASSLPNRDYEQYF

V gene: TRBV5-1
CDR3 protein: CASSFGNEQFF

V gene: TRBV7-8
CDR3 protein: CASSFPRAGGGTDTQYF

V gene: TRBV28
CDR3 protein: CASSDRSTSPYEQYF

V gene: TRBV7-4
CDR3 protein: CASSLDGRDRFSPTNEKLFF

V gene: TRBV19
CDR3 protein: CASSPMDSYGYTF

V gene: TRBV11-2
CDR3 protein: CASSLDTETQYF

V gene: TRBV7-2
CDR3 protein: CASTATPDTQYF

V gene: TRBV11-2
CDR3 protein: CASSTASYEQYF

V gene: TRBV27
CDR3 protein: CASSLSAGQETQYF

V gene: TRBV7-2
CDR3 protein: CASSPRDSSYGYTF